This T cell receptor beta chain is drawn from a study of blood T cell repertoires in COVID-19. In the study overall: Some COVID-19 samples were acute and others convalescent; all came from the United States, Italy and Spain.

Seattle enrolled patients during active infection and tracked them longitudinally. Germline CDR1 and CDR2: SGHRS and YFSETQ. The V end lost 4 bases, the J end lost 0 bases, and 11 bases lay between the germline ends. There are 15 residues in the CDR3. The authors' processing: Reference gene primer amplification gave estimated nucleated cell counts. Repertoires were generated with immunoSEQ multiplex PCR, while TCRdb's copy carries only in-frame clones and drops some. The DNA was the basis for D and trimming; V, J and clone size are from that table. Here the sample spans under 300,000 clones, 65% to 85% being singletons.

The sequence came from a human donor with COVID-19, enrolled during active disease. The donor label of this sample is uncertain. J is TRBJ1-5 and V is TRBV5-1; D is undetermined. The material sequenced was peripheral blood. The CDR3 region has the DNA TGCGCCAGCAGCCTGTCGGGGAATAGCAATCAGCCCCAGCATTTT. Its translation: CASSLSGNSNQPQHF.